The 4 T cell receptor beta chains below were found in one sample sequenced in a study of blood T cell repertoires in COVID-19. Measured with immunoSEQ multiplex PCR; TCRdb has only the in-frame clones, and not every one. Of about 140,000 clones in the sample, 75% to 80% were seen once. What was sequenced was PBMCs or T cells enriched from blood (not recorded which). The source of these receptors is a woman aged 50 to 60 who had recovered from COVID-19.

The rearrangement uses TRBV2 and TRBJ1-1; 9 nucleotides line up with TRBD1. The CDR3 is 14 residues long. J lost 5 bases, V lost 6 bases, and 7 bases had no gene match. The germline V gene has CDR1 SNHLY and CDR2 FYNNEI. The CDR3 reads CASRTGGSGTEAFF. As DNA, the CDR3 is TGTGCCAGCAGAACAGGGGGCTCGGGTACTGAAGCTTTCTTT.

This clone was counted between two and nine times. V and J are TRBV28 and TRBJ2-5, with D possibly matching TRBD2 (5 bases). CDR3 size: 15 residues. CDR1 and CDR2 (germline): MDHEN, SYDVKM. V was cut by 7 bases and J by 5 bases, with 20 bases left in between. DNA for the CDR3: TGTGCCAGCATTGGACGGAGGATAAGTGAGGAGACCCAGTACTTC. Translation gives CASIGRRISEETQYF.

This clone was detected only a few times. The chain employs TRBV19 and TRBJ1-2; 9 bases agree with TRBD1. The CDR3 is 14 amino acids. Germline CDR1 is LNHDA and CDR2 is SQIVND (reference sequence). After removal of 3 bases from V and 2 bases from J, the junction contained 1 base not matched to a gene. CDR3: CASSIDRGNYGYTF. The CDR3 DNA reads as TGTGCCAGTAGTATTGACAGGGGGAACTATGGCTACACCTTC.

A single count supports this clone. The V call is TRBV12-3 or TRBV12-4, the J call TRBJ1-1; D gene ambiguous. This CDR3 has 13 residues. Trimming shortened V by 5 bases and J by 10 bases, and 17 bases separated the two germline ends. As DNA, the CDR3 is TGTGCCAGCAGTCCGGATTACCACCGAGGAGCTTTCTTT. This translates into CASSPDYHRGAFF.